A single sample is the source of the 20 T cell receptor beta chains below, sequenced in a study of beta chain features in type 1 diabetes (dated by TCRdb to 2016 to 2019). Libraries were built with the immunoSEQ multiplex PCR assay. The High Capacity cDNA Reverse Transcription Kit was used to reverse transcribe all of the isolated RNA, meaning that expressed TCRB transcripts were what got sequenced. The table comes from immuneACCESS by way of TCRdb, which keeps in-frame sequences with V and J called. Part of the clones is missing from these tables; in studies checked, under half for an unresolved V gene and the rest for unknown reasons. Within this sample are 300,000 to 450,000 clones, with around an eighth of them counted one time only. The ten biggest clones cover 0.017% of the sample. Specimen: naive CD4+ T cells from blood. This specimen's cell subset or site label, interpreted: true naive CD4+ T cells. The source is a man aged 18 to 30 in good health.

This clone was counted between two and nine times. V usage is TRBV6-5 and J usage is TRBJ2-1; a possible D gene is TRBD2 (6 bases). Germline CDR1 and CDR2: MNHEY and SVGAGI. The V end was cut by 4 bases, the J end by 6 bases, with 13 bases between. This CDR3 has 14 amino acids. CDR3 nucleotides: TGTGCCAGCAGTTCCCCGGTCGGGAGCAATGAGCAGTTCTTC. Translating gives CASSSPVGSNEQFF.

This clone was seen more than once but under ten times. The rearrangement uses TRBV25-1 and TRBJ1-1, with TRBD1 matching over 8 bases. CDR1 is MGHDK, CDR2 SYGVNS, per germline. V trimming: 5 bases; J trimming: 2 bases; junction bases outside the gene matches: 4. CDR3 size: 14 residues. Here the CDR3 DNA reads TGTGCCAGCAGTCCGACAGGGGTCAACACTGAAGCTTTCTTT. It is translated as CASSPTGVNTEAFF.

In this sample, this clone turned up a few times. The CDR3 loop is CASSSLRGNGNEQFF. The CDR3 nucleotides are TGTGCCAGCAGCTCCCTCAGGGGGAACGGCAATGAGCAGTTCTTC. This chain uses TRBV7-9 with TRBJ2-1; 7 nucleotides align to TRBD1. Germline V gene sequence: CDR1 SEHNR, CDR2 FQNEAQ (reference sequence). The CDR3 is 15 amino acids. The V and J ends lost 4 bases and 6 bases, in that order; junction bases with no gene match: 9.

This clone was observed a handful of times. At the DNA level, this CDR3 is encoded by other sequences in the same sample as well. The J gene is TRBJ2-5, the V gene TRBV6-5; a possible D gene is TRBD2 (6 bases). This CDR3 region has 14 residues. Germline V lookup: CDR1 MNHEY, CDR2 SVGAGI. The V end lost 0 bases, the J end lost 5 bases, and 10 bases lay between the germline ends. In DNA, the CDR3 is TGTGCCAGCAGTTACTCGCGGGGTGGTGAGACCCAGTACTTC. The encoded protein is CASSYSRGGETQYF.

This clone was counted between two and nine times. CDR3 bases: TGTGCCAGTAGTATCGAGCGAGGGATAGGCAATCAGCCCCAGCATTTT. This gives the protein CASSIERGIGNQPQHF. The V and J genes are TRBV19 and TRBJ1-5, with D unresolved. Between the trimmed V and J ends, which lost 3 bases and 2 bases, there was a span of 14 bases. The CDR3 sequence is 16 residues long. The germline gives CDR1 LNHDA, CDR2 SQIVND (reference sequence).

V usage is TRBV2 and J usage is TRBJ2-5; a possible D gene is TRBD1 (5 bases). Germline assignment: CDR1 SNHLY and CDR2 FYNNEI. This CDR3 is built from 14 residues. V lost 4 bases, J lost 4 bases, and 13 bases lay in between. CDR3 residues: CASSGRVYGETQYF. The CDR3 DNA follows: TGTGCCAGCAGTGGCAGGGTGTATGGAGAGACCCAGTACTTC.

The V gene is TRBV28, the J gene TRBJ1-3; D is perhaps TRBD1 (6 bases). Per germline, CDR1 MDHEN and CDR2 SYDVKM. This CDR3 contains 16 residues. The ends were cut back, 5 bases at V and 2 bases at J, with 16 bases in the middle. The CDR3 DNA sequence: TGTGCCAGCAGTCCAACAGGGCAACTAACTGGAAACACCATATATTTT. Its protein is CASSPTGQLTGNTIYF.

Only a few counts were recorded for this clone. The chain has TRBV6-1 and TRBJ1-5; TRBD1 aligns across 7 bases. The CDR3 extends over 13 amino acids. Germline CDR1 reads MNHNS; CDR2 reads SASEGT. With V trimmed by 6 bases and J by 9 bases, 8 bases remained unmatched. The CDR3 is CASRQGPLGPQHF. In nucleotides, the CDR3 is TGTGCCAGCAGACAGGGGCCGCTTGGGCCCCAGCATTTT.

The CDR3 DNA reads TGCGCCAGCAGCAAATTAGCGGGGGGGTACAATGAGCAGTTCTTC. It codes for CASSKLAGGYNEQFF. The rearrangement joins TRBV4-3 to TRBJ2-1; 11 bases fit TRBD2. V lost 5 bases, J lost 4 bases, and 4 bases stayed unmatched. The CDR3 has 15 residues. The germline gives CDR1 LGHNA, CDR2 YSLEER.

The chain has TRBV27 and TRBJ2-1, with 7 bases fitting TRBD1. The CDR3 spans 13 residues. J was trimmed by 9 bases and V by 2 bases; bases with no gene match: 4. CDR1 and CDR2 (germline): MNHEY, SMNVEV (reference sequence). The CDR3, as DNA: TGTGCCAGCAGTTTAAGATACAGGGGTGAGCAGTTCTTC. Translating it yields CASSLRYRGEQFF.

This chain's CDR3 is CASSYSGQSRATQYF. The CDR3 coding sequence is TGTGCCAGCAGTTACTCCGGGCAGTCCAGGGCTACGCAGTATTTT. This chain connects TRBV6-5 to TRBJ2-3; weak D call: TRBD1 (5 bases). CDR3 length equals 15 residues. CDR1 and CDR2 from the germline V gene are MNHEY and SVGAGI. Trimming stripped 0 bases from V and 8 bases from J, with 15 bases between.

The chain combines TRBV30 with TRBJ1-1; TRBD1 agrees at 9 bases. Germline V gene data show CDR1 as GTSNPN and CDR2 as SVGIG (reference sequence). The CDR3 has 13 residues. V lost 4 bases and J lost 3; bases outside the gene matches: 3. The CDR3 reads CAWKQGAHTEAFF. CDR3 bases: TGTGCCTGGAAACAGGGGGCCCACACTGAAGCTTTCTTT.

This clone has just a few counts. The chain links TRBV25-1 to TRBJ1-1; the D gene is possibly TRBD1 (6 bases). CDR3 size: 14 residues. V lost 2 bases and J 1 base, leaving 8 bases between the germline ends. Germline lookup yields CDR1 MGHDK and CDR2 SYGVNS. The CDR3 DNA reads TGTGCCAGCAGTGAACTACAGGGGAACACTGAAGCTTTCTTT. Its protein product is CASSELQGNTEAFF.

The chain carries TRBV7-2 and TRBJ2-2, with 7 bases that match TRBD1. The CDR3 length is 14 residues. CDR1 is SGHTA, CDR2 FQGNSA, per germline. V lost 1 base and J lost 6; bases outside the gene matches: 2. Written as DNA, the CDR3 is TGTGCCAGCAGCTTAGACAGGGGACCCGGGGAGCTGTTTTTT. It encodes CASSLDRGPGELFF.

This clone came up a few times. The chain carries TRBV29-1 and TRBJ1-2; a possible D gene is TRBD1 (5 bases). The germline V and J ends were trimmed by 6 bases and 7 bases, with 18 bases remaining between them. The germline CDR1 and CDR2 sequences are SQVTM and ANQGSEA. The CDR3 is 13 amino acids. The CDR3 DNA follows: TGCAGCGTGCCAATTAAGACAGAAACTGGCTACACCTTC. Translation: CSVPIKTETGYTF. Together with reference TRBV29-1 and TRBJ1-2, the CDR3 gives the full variable domain: SAVISQKPSRDICQRGTSLTIQCQVDSQVTMMFWYRQQPGQSLTLIATANQGSEATYESGFVIDKFPISRPNLTFSTLTVSNMSPEDSSIYLCSVPIKTETGYTFGSGTRLTVV.

This clone has only a few counts. The chain recombines TRBV9 with TRBJ2-3, with 8 bases lining up with TRBD1. CDR1 SGDLS and CDR2 YYNGEE come from the germline V gene. This CDR3 contains 15 residues. V lost 4 bases and J lost 3; bases outside the gene matches: 7. As DNA, the CDR3 is TGTGCCAGCAGCACTCGGACAGGGTTGACAGATACGCAGTATTTT. Translating gives CASSTRTGLTDTQYF.

This clone turned up a few times. V and J are TRBV28 and TRBJ2-7; D is perhaps TRBD2 (5 bases). The germline V gene has CDR1 MDHEN and CDR2 SYDVKM. Deletions cut 3 bases from V and 0 bases from J, with 9 bases between. This CDR3 has 14 amino acids. CDR3: CASSLEASSYEQYF. CDR3 DNA: TGTGCCAGCAGTTTGGAGGCGAGCTCCTACGAGCAGTACTTC. The entire variable domain, with the rest obtained from reference TRBV28 and TRBJ2-7, is as follows: DVKVTQSSRYLVKRTGEKVFLECVQDMDHENMFWYRQDPGLGLRLIYFSYDVKMKEKGDIPEGYSVSREKKERFSLILESASTNQTSMYLCASSLEASSYEQYFGPGTRLTVT.

This clone was seen a handful of times. The chain employs TRBV5-1 and TRBJ2-5, with 7 positions matching TRBD2. V trimming: 5 bases; J trimming: 5 bases; junction bases outside the gene matches: 6. Germline V gives CDR1 SGHRS, CDR2 YFSETQ. The CDR3 is 13 amino acids. CDR3 DNA: TGCGCCAGCAGTGCGGGGGTACGGGAGACCCAGTACTTC. Translating gives CASSAGVRETQYF.

This clone has only a few counts. The J gene is TRBJ2-7, the V gene TRBV5-4; 8 nucleotides match TRBD2. The junction had 11 bases not matched to a gene; V was cut back by 4 bases and J by 5 bases. CDR3 length: 15 residues. Germline V gives CDR1 SGHNT, CDR2 YYREEE (reference sequence). The CDR3 DNA reads as TGTGCCAGCAGCCCGCCCCCTAGCGGGCGTAACGAGCAGTACTTC. Protein product: CASSPPPSGRNEQYF.

This clone was detected a few times. This chain connects TRBV19 to TRBJ1-1, with D uncertain. This CDR3 comprises 15 residues. Germline CDR1 LNHDA, CDR2 SQIVND (reference sequence). V was trimmed by 5 bases and J by 3 bases, leaving 16 bases between them. The CDR3 coding sequence is TGTGCCAGTAGTCATCGTCCGCGGCCCGACACTGAAGCTTTCTTT. It translates to CASSHRPRPDTEAFF.